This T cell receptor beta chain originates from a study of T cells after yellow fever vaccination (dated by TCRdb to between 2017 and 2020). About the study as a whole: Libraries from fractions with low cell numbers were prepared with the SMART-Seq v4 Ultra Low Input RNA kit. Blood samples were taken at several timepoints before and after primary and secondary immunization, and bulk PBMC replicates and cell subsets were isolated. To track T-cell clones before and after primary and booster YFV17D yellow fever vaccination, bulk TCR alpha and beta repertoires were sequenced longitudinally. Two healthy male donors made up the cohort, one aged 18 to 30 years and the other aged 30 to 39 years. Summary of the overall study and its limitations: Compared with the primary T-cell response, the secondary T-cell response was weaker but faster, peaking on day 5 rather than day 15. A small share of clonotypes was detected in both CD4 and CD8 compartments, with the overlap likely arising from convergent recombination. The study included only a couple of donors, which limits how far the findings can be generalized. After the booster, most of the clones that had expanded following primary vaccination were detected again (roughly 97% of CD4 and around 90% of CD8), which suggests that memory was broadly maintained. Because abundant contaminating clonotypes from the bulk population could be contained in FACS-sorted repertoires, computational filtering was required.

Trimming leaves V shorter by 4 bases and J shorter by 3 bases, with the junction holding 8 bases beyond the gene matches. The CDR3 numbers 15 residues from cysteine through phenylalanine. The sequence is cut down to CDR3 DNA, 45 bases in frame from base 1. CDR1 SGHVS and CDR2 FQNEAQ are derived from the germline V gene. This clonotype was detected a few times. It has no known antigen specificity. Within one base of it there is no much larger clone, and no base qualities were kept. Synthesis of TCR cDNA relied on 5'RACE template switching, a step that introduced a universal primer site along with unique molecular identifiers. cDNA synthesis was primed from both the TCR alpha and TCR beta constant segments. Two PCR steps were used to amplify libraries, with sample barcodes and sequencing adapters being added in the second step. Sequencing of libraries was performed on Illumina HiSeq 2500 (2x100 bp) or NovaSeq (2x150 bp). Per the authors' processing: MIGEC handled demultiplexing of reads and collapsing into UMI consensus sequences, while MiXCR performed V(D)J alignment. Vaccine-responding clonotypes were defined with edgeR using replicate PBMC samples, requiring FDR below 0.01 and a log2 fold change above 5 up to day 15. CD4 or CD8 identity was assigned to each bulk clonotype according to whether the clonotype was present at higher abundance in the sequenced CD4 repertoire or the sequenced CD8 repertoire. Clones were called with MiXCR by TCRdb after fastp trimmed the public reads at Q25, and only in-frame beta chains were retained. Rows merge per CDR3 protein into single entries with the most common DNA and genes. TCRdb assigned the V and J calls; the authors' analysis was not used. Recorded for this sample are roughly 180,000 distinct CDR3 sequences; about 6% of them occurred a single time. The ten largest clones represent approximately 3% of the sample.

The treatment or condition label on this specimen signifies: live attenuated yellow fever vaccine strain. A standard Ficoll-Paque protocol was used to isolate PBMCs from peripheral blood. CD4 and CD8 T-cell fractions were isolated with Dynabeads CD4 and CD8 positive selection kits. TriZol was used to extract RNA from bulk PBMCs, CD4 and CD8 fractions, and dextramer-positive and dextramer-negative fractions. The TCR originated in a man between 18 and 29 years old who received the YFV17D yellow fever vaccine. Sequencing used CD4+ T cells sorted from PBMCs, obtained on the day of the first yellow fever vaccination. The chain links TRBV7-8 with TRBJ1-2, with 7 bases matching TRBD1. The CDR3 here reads CASSSKYTGDYGYTF. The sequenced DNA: TGTGCCAGCAGCTCAAAATATACAGGGGACTATGGCTACACCTTC.